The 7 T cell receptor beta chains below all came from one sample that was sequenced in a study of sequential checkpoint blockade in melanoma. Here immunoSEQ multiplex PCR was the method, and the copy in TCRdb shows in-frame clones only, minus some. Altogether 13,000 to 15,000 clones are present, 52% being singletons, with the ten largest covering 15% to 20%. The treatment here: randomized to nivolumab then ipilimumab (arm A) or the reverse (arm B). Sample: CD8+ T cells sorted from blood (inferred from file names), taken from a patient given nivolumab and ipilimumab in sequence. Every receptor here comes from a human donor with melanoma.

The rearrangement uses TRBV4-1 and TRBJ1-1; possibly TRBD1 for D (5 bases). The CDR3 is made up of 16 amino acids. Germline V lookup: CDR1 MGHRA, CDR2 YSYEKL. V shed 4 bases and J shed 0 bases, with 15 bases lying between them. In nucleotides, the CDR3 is TGCGCCAGCAGCCCCCCCTGGGGCTTGATGAACACTGAAGCTTTCTTT. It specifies CASSPPWGLMNTEAFF.

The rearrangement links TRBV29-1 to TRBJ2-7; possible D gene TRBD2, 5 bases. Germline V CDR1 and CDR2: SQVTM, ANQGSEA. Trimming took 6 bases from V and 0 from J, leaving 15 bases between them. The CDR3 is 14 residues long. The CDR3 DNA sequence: TGCAGCGTCGCGGCGGGTGCAAGCTCCTACGAGCAGTACTTC. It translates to CSVAAGASSYEQYF.

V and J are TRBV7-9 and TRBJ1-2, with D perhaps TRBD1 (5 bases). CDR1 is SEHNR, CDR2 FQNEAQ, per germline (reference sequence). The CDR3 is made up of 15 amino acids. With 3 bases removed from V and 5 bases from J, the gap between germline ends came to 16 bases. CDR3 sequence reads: CASSFTTDLRYGYTF. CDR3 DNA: TGTGCCAGCAGCTTTACGACAGATTTGCGTTATGGCTACACCTTC.

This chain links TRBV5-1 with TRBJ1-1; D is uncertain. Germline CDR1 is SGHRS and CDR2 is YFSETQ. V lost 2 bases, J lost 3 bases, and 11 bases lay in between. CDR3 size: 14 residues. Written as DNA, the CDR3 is TGCGCCAGCAGCTTTAGTCCTAGAGACACTGAAGCTTTCTTT. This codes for CASSFSPRDTEAFF.

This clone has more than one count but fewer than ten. The CDR3 sequence: CASTIEQRNYGYTF. Here the CDR3 DNA reads TGTGCCAGCACCATCGAACAGCGGAACTATGGCTACACCTTC. The gene calls are TRBV5-3 and TRBJ1-2; D unclear. TRBV5-3 is designated an ORF whose function remains uncertain. V was clipped by 8 bases and J by 2 bases, with 16 bases between them. The CDR3 runs 14 residues.

The CDR3 reads CAISESQGYTEAFF. In DNA form, the CDR3 reads TGTGCCATCAGTGAGTCACAGGGGTACACTGAAGCTTTCTTT. The rearrangement uses TRBV10-3 and TRBJ1-1, with TRBD1 matching 7 bases. V lost 0 bases and J lost 3; bases outside the gene matches: 1. There are 14 residues in the CDR3. In germline, CDR1 is ENHRY, CDR2 SYGVKD.

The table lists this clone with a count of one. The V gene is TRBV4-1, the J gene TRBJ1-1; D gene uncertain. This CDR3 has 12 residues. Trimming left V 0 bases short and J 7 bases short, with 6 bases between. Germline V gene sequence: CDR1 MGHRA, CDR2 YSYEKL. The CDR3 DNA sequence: TGCGCCAGCAGCCAAGACGAGTTTGAAGCTTTCTTT. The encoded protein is CASSQDEFEAFF.